These T cell receptor beta chains were read from a single sample in a study of T cell responses to AZD1222 COVID-19 vaccine. Method: immunoSEQ multiplex PCR; TCRdb's copy keeps in-frame clones and lacks some. This table has around 140,000 clones, 91% appearing once. This sample comprised peripheral blood, obtained 28 days after the second AZD1222 dose. These receptors came from an adult who received the AZD1222 COVID-19 vaccine. Each CDR3 is given with its conserved first and last residue.

V gene	CDR3 length	J gene	CDR3 protein
TRBV5-6	15	TRBJ1-4	CASSPSEDFGEKLFF
TRBV29-1	11	TRBJ1-5	CSVEGGGAQHF
TRBV7-9	17	TRBJ2-7	CASSFLAEWTGGYEQYF
TRBV7-2	16	TRBJ2-7	CASSLASAHGASEQYF
TRBV7-2	15	TRBJ1-6	CASSLERGSGSPLHF
TRBV19	13	TRBJ2-2	CAIQTGGTGELFF
TRBV2	12	TRBJ2-7	CASRAGSGEQYF
TRBV29-1	14	TRBJ1-1	CSAKRGDRGMKAFF
TRBV7-9	16	TRBJ2-5	CASSSYRTTGQETQYF
TRBV6-1	14	TRBJ1-1	CASSEEQGFTEAFF
TRBV27	13	TRBJ1-1	CASSLAQNTEAFF
TRBV14	13	TRBJ2-2	CASSPRLAGELFF
TRBV6-5	15	TRBJ1-1	CASSDASGHRNEAFF
TRBV13	14	TRBJ2-7	CASSLGTGGVVQYF
TRBV10-3	14	TRBJ1-2	CAISEQLQGDGYTF
TRBV7-2	13	TRBJ1-1	CASSLFANTEAFF
TRBV30	16	TRBJ1-2	CAWSVGGVPGGYGYTF
TRBV29-1	14	TRBJ1-1	CSVTNDGSRAEAFF
TRBV6-1	15	TRBJ1-2	CASHNWDRGLPVHTF
TRBV18	13	TRBJ1-1	CASSPVQFTEAFF
TRBV7-3	14	TRBJ1-1	CASSARGQNTEAFF
TRBV9	16	TRBJ1-6	CASTPGSFLLNSPLHF
TRBV9	14	TRBJ1-4	CASSVGQGSEKLFF
TRBV24-1	14	TRBJ1-1	CATRMGGRNTEAFF
TRBV6-5	15	TRBJ1-1	CASTFQGAGNTEAFF
TRBV11-3	16	TRBJ2-7	CASSLGWPLHGYEQYF
TRBV2	14	TRBJ2-7	CASSVRDTTYEQYF
TRBV7-3	16	TRBJ2-3	CASSLTGLSPTDTQYF
TRBV14	14	TRBJ2-1	CASSQTPGNNEQFF
TRBV6-5	14	TRBJ2-7	CASDEWPATYEQYF
TRBV7-2	14	TRBJ2-5	CAIPRGAGTETQYF
TRBV2	15	TRBJ2-3	CATQLEGLSTDTQYF
TRBV4-3	15	TRBJ1-2	CASSQVTGGSYGYTF
TRBV10-3	13	TRBJ2-7	CAISDTPAYEQYF
TRBV7-2	15	TRBJ1-3	CASRHNRGSGNTIYF
TRBV7-3	16	TRBJ2-7	CASSLMGTSGRREQYF
TRBV21-1	17	TRBJ1-3	CASSPRRDRGSGNTIYF
TRBV11-3	17	TRBJ1-1	CASSQIWDRGLNTEAFF
TRBV5-1	15	TRBJ1-2	CASSLAVGSNYGYTF
TRBV29-1	12	TRBJ2-7	CSGLIGGTEQYF
TRBV24-1	13	TRBJ2-3	CATSAGSTDTQYF
TRBV3-1/TRBV3-2	15	TRBJ2-2	CASSQDVGNTGELFF
TRBV13	17	TRBJ2-3	CASSLLLPGGSTDTQYF
TRBV19	13	TRBJ2-1	CASSIQGRSEQFF
TRBV6-2/TRBV6-3	14	TRBJ2-1	CASSYGTVYNEQFF
TRBV12-5	13	TRBJ2-2	CASGFADTGELFF
TRBV9	17	TRBJ1-4	CASSAVGPGPPNEKLFF
TRBV5-5	15	TRBJ2-7	CASSSGTGSSYEQYF
TRBV29-1	13	TRBJ2-7	CSATSGREDEQYF